This section outlines one TCR beta chain sequence together with its context. What it recognizes is unknown. This entry comes from a study of OX40 agonist ivuxolimab in advanced cancers. Study information: Administration of intravenous ivuxolimab to patients occurred every 2 weeks at 0.01 to 10 mg/kg. Those treated in dose escalation had hepatocellular carcinoma, melanoma, renal cell cancer or head and neck cancer. Study-wide results and limits: Circulating CD4+ and CD8+ T cells showed clonal expansion by week 6 at 0.1 to 3.0 mg/kg. Low levels of normalized T-cell clonal expansion also appeared in some nonresponders.

Only in-frame clones appear in the TCRdb table, and some are missing; sequencing was by immunoSEQ multiplex PCR. The sample has 55,000 to 75,000 clones, around 87% seen once. The CDR3 length is 15 residues. Germline V gives CDR1 MGHDK, CDR2 SYGVNS. Trimming left V 4 bases short and J 3 bases short, with 12 bases between. The receptor was derived from an adult with an advanced solid tumor such as melanoma, head and neck, liver or kidney cancer. The input for sequencing was CD4+ or CD8+ T cells sorted from blood, taken in a trial of the OX40 agonist ivuxolimab. This chain links TRBV25-1 with TRBJ1-4, with D possibly matching TRBD1 (5 bases). The CDR3 region is CASSGGGAANEKLFF. CDR3 coding DNA: TGTGCCAGCAGTGGGGGAGGGGCGGCTAATGAAAAACTGTTTTTT.